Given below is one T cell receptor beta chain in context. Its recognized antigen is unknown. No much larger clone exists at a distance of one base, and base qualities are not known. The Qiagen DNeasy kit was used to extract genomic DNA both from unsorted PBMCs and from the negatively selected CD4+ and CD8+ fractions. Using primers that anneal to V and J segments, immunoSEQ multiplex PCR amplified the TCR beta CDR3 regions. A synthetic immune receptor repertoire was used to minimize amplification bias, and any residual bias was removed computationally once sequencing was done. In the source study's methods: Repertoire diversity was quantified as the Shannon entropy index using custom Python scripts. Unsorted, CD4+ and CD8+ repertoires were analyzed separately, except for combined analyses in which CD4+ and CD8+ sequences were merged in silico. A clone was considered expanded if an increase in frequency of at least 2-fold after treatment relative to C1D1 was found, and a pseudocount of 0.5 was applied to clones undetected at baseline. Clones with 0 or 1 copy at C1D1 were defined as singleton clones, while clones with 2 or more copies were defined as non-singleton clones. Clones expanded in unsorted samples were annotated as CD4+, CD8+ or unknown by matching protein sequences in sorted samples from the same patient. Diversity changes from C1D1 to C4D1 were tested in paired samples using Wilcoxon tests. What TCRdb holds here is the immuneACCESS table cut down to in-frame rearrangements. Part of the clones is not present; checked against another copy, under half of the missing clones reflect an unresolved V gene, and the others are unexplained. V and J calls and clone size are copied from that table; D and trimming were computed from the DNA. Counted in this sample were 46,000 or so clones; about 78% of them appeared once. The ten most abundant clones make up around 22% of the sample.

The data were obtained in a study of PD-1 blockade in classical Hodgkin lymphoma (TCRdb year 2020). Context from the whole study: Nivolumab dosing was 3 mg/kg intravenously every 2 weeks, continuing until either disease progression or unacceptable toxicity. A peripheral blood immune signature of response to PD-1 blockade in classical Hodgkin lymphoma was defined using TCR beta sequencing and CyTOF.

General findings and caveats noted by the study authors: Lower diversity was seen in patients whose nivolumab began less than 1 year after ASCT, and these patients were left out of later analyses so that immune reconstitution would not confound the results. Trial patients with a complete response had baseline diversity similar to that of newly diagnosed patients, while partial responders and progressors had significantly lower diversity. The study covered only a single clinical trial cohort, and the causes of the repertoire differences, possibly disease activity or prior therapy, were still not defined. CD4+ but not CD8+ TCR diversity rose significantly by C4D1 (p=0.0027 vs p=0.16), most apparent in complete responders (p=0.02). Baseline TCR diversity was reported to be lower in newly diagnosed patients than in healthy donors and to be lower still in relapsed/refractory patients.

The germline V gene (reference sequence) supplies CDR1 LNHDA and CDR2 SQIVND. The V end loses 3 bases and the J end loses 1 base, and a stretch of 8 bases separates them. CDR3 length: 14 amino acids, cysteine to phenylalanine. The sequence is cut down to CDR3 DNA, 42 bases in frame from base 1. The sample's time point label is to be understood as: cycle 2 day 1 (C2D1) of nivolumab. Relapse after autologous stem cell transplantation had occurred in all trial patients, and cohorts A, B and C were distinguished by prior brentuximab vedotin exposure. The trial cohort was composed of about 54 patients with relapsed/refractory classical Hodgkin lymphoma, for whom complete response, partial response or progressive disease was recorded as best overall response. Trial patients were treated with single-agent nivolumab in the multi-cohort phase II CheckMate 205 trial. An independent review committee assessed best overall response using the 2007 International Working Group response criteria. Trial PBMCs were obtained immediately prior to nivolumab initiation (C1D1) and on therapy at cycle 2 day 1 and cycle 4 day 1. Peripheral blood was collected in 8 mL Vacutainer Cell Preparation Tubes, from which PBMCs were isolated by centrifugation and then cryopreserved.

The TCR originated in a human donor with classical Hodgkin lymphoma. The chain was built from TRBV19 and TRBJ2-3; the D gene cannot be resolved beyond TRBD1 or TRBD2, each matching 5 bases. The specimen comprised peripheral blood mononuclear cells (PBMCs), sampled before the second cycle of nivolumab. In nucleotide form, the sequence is TGTGCCAGTAGTATCCGAGGGGGCACAGATACGCAGTATTTT. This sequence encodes CASSIRGGTDTQYF.